These T cell receptor beta chains were read from a single sample in a study of T cell responses to AZD1222 COVID-19 vaccine. This table comes from immunoSEQ multiplex PCR, and its TCRdb copy is limited to in-frame clones, with some not included. This repertoire shows more than 110,000 clones, roughly 89% found once; its top ten account for 5.5%. The material was peripheral blood, obtained on day 0 of AZD1222 vaccination. The receptors originated from an adult in good health. CDR3s leave out the opening cysteine and the closing phenylalanine or tryptophan.

j_call | v_call | cdr3_length | cdr3_aa
TRBJ1-5 | TRBV6-6 | 14 | ASSTGQRYSNQPQH
TRBJ2-7 | TRBV5-1 | 13 | ASSVGTGGDDEQY
TRBJ1-5 | TRBV2 | 13 | ASSEGTGVNQPQH
TRBJ2-7 | TRBV15 | 12 | ATSRDRGPYEQY
TRBJ1-2 | TRBV11-1 | 13 | ASSPRTGGNYGYT
TRBJ2-1 | TRBV10-3 | 15 | AISDPSSSPPQNEQF
TRBJ1-5 | TRBV28 | 17 | ASSYPKQGVGYSNQPQH
TRBJ1-4 | TRBV7-2 | 13 | ASSLVGDSNEKLF
TRBJ1-2 | TRBV13 | 13 | ASSSRDVEYYGYT
TRBJ2-7 | TRBV27 | 12 | ASSSEVRSYEQY
TRBJ1-3 | TRBV10-2 | 12 | ASSLGGSGNTIY
TRBJ1-2 | TRBV5-6 | 13 | ASSWRDREGYGYT
TRBJ1-1 | TRBV18 | 12 | ASSDLRVGTEAF
TRBJ2-7 | TRBV4-1 | 11 | ASSQAGADEQY
TRBJ1-2 | TRBV5-5 | 13 | ASSYRDRGNYGYT
TRBJ1-1 | TRBV4-1 | 11 | ASSLGVNTEAF
TRBJ2-1 | TRBV9 | 17 | ASSVDFRPSGSSYNEQF
TRBJ1-2 | TRBV5-1 | 14 | ASSLAQGARSYGYT
TRBJ2-3 | TRBV30 | 13 | AWRGLAGGTDTQY
TRBJ1-5 | TRBV6-2/TRBV6-3 | 13 | ASSGPRNSNQPQH
TRBJ2-7 | TRBV11-3 | 15 | ASSRGRLAGSSYEQY
TRBJ1-1 | TRBV7-3 | 11 | ASSAGRDYKAF
TRBJ2-1 | TRBV7-8 | 14 | ASSSPPGLEGNEQF
TRBJ2-3 | TRBV9 | 22 | ASSVVSPSQVRLAERTSTDTQY
TRBJ1-2 | TRBV4-1 | 13 | ASSQEQGRRNGYT
TRBJ1-1 | TRBV6-5 | 13 | ASSPTGGGWAEAF
TRBJ1-3 | TRBV5-4 | 15 | ASSQGARYSSGNTIY